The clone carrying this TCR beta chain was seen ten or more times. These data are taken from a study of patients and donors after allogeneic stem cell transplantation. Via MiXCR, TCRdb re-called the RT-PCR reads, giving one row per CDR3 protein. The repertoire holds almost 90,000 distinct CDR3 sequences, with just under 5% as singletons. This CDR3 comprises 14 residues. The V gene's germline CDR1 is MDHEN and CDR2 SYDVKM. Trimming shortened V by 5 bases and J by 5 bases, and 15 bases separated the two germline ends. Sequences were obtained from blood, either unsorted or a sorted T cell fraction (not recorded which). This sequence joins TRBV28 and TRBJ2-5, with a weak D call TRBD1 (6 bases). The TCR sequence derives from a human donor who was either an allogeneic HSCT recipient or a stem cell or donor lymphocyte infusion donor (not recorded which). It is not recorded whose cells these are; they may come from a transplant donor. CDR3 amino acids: CASSRTAVRETQYF. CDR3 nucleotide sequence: TGTGCCAGCAGTAGGACAGCCGTGCGGGAGACCCAGTACTTC.